Listed below are T cell receptor beta chains from one sample, sequenced in a study of response to subunit inactivated influenza vaccine. One entry per CDR3 protein, called by TCRdb with MiXCR from the RT-PCR reads. The sample carries hundreds of thousands of distinct CDR3 sequences, 15% to 19% recorded once. Sequences were derived from PBMCs from blood, sampled 11 to 12 days after vaccination. Every receptor here comes from a man between 50 and 59 years old who received an inactivated influenza vaccine. CDR3s include the opening cysteine and the closing phenylalanine or tryptophan. A D gene is named only where the DNA matches it firmly. The size of a clone is reported for some rows only, either as once, few or many, or as a class for expanded clones.

clone size,V gene,J gene,D gene,CDR3 protein,CDR3 DNA
few,TRBV20-1,TRBJ2-7,TRBD1,CSAAGQGDYEQYF,TGCAGTGCCGCGGGACAGGGGGACTACGAGCAGTACTTC
few,TRBV9,TRBJ2-1,TRBD2,CASSETSGMGNEQFF,TGTGCCAGCAGCGAGACTAGCGGGATGGGCAATGAGCAGTTCTTC
-,TRBV6-1,TRBJ2-1,TRBD2,CASRDTSGRFNEQFF,TGTGCCAGCAGGGACACTAGCGGGAGGTTCAATGAGCAGTTCTTC
many,TRBV15,TRBJ1-4,-,CATSRDQMTTNEKLFF,TGTGCCACCAGCAGAGATCAGATGACAACTAATGAAAAACTGTTTTTT
few,TRBV12-3/TRBV12-4,TRBJ2-1,-,CASSPPRGKVSVEQFF,TGTGCCAGCAGTCCTCCGAGGGGGAAAGTGTCTGTAGAGCAGTTCTTC
few,TRBV5-4,TRBJ2-1,-,CASSRFGGKRNEQFF,TGTGCCAGCAGCCGATTTGGCGGGAAGCGCAATGAGCAGTTCTTC
-,TRBV28,TRBJ1-5,-,CASSFGRPRGNQPQHF,TGTGCCAGCAGTTTCGGGCGGCCAAGGGGCAATCAGCCCCAGCATTTT
-,TRBV28,TRBJ2-3,-,CASTSPADTQYF,TGTGCCAGCACATCCCCCGCAGATACGCAGTATTTT
-,TRBV4-1,TRBJ1-6,TRBD1,CASSQVSRGNSPLHF,TGCGCCAGCAGCCAAGTTAGCAGGGGGAATTCACCCCTCCACTTT
-,TRBV11-1,TRBJ2-7,TRBD2,CASSLGGINEQYF,TGTGCCAGCAGCTTGGGGGGGATCAACGAGCAGTACTTC
-,TRBV7-2,TRBJ2-2,-,CASNLGWMEISGELFF,TGTGCCAGCAACCTAGGGTGGATGGAAATCTCCGGGGAGCTGTTTTTT
few,TRBV20-1,TRBJ2-7,-,CSAADGSYEQYF,TGCAGTGCTGCCGACGGTTCCTACGAGCAGTACTTC
-,TRBV5-6,TRBJ2-7,-,CASSLGTISYEQYF,TGTGCCAGCAGCTTGGGGACAATATCCTACGAGCAGTACTTC
-,TRBV3-1,TRBJ2-2,-,CASSQGGWELFF,TGTGCCAGCAGCCAAGGTGGATGGGAGCTGTTTTTT
-,TRBV7-2,TRBJ2-3,-,CASSTRDTLITDTQYF,TGTGCCAGCAGCACGCGGGACACACTCATCACAGATACGCAGTATTTT
few,TRBV29-1,TRBJ2-1,-,CSVEDTGPRSYNEQFF,TGCAGCGTTGAAGATACGGGCCCCCGTTCCTACAATGAGCAGTTCTTC
-,TRBV20-1,TRBJ2-6,-,CSALVRANVLTF,TGCAGTGCGCTGGTGCGGGCCAACGTCCTGACTTTC
-,TRBV20-1,TRBJ1-1,TRBD1,CSARGQVVNTEAFF,TGCAGTGCTAGGGGACAGGTCGTGAACACTGAAGCTTTCTTT
many,TRBV5-1,TRBJ1-1,-,CASSWRTSLNTEAFF,TGCGCCAGCAGCTGGAGGACCTCTCTGAACACTGAAGCTTTCTTT
-,TRBV2,TRBJ2-7,TRBD1,CASSEGTAYEQYF,TGTGCCAGCAGTGAGGGGACAGCCTACGAGCAGTACTTC
few,TRBV10-2,TRBJ2-7,-,CASSESGEQYF,TGCGCCAGCAGTGAGTCTGGGGAGCAGTACTTC
-,TRBV7-2,TRBJ2-7,-,CASSRAGTLYEQYF,TGTGCCAGCAGCCGGGCCGGGACGCTGTACGAGCAGTACTTC
-,TRBV20-1,TRBJ1-5,-,CSARDGRGWQPQHF,TGCAGTGCTAGAGATGGGAGGGGTTGGCAGCCCCAGCATTTT
few,TRBV9,TRBJ2-4,-,CASSGLYDNIQYF,TGTGCCAGCAGCGGCCTATATGACAACATTCAGTACTTC
few,TRBV7-2,TRBJ2-5,TRBD1,CASSTLYQTGDETQYF,TGTGCCAGCAGCACACTCTACCAAACAGGGGACGAGACCCAGTACTTC
few,TRBV19,TRBJ2-3,-,CASSITGIQADTQYF,TGTGCCAGTAGTATCACAGGAATCCAGGCAGATACGCAGTATTTT
few,TRBV30,TRBJ1-2,-,CAWSVRLREFYGYTF,TGTGCCTGGAGTGTACGGCTCAGGGAATTCTATGGCTACACCTTC
-,TRBV6-2/TRBV6-3,TRBJ1-5,TRBD1,CASNAISGQGPVQPQHF,TGTGCCAGCAATGCCATATCGGGACAGGGGCCTGTTCAGCCCCAGCATTTT
once,TRBV7-2,TRBJ1-3,-,CASSDARSSGNTIYF,TGTGCCAGCAGTGACGCACGGTCCTCTGGAAACACCATATATTTT
-,TRBV18,TRBJ1-4,-,CASSPSPDSPTNEKLFF,TGTGCCAGCTCACCAAGCCCGGACAGCCCAACTAATGAAAAACTGTTTTTT
-,TRBV20-1,TRBJ2-5,TRBD2,CSARGTSGEQETQYF,TGCAGTGCTAGAGGGACTAGCGGGGAACAAGAGACCCAGTACTTC
-,TRBV6-2/TRBV6-3,TRBJ1-1,-,CASSYSTPANTEAFF,TGTGCCAGCAGTTACTCGACGCCAGCGAACACTGAAGCTTTCTTT
-,TRBV7-9,TRBJ1-6,TRBD1,CASSQGQGVGPLHF,TGTGCCAGCAGCCAGGGACAGGGAGTTGGACCCCTCCACTTT
-,TRBV2,TRBJ2-5,TRBD2,CASRIAGATQYF,TGTGCCAGCAGGATAGCGGGGGCGACCCAGTACTTC
-,TRBV5-1,TRBJ2-3,-,CASSPGTHGDTQYF,TGCGCCAGCAGCCCCGGGACTCACGGCGATACGCAGTATTTT
once,TRBV5-1,TRBJ1-2,-,CASSFERPGDGYTF,TGCGCCAGCAGCTTTGAGCGGCCAGGGGATGGCTACACCTTC
once,TRBV7-2,TRBJ2-1,TRBD2,CASSRQGLAGINEQFF,TGTGCCAGCAGCCGACAGGGACTAGCGGGAATCAATGAGCAGTTCTTC
-,TRBV6-1,TRBJ1-2,-,CASMKDSYGYTF,TGTGCCAGCATGAAGGACAGCTATGGCTACACCTTC
few,TRBV6-1,TRBJ1-1,TRBD1,CASYRDRGPSGTEAFF,TGTGCCAGCTACCGGGACAGGGGCCCCTCGGGCACTGAAGCTTTCTTT
-,TRBV20-1,TRBJ1-3,-,CSAKQQNTIYF,TGCAGTGCCAAACAGCAAAACACCATATATTTT
few,TRBV12-3/TRBV12-4,TRBJ2-2,-,CASSDKAKTNTGELFF,TGTGCCAGCAGTGACAAAGCGAAAACGAACACCGGGGAGCTGTTTTTT
-,TRBV7-9,TRBJ2-7,-,CASSLPPGRSYEQYF,TGTGCCAGCAGCTTACCCCCGGGGCGCTCCTACGAGCAGTACTTC
many,TRBV29-1,TRBJ2-1,-,CSAEGHPYNEQFF,TGCAGCGCAGAGGGACACCCCTACAATGAGCAGTTCTTC
-,TRBV6-2/TRBV6-3,TRBJ1-5,-,CASSLWGEGSPNQPQHF,TGTGCCAGCTCCTTGTGGGGCGAGGGTTCCCCCAATCAGCCCCAGCATTTT
few,TRBV30,TRBJ2-5,TRBD1,CAWSEGQYLGPQYF,TGTGCCTGGAGTGAGGGACAGTACTTAGGGCCCCAGTACTTC